This TCR beta chain was recorded in a study of shared clonotypes between healthy human individuals. Source study methods: Filtering differed since immunoSEQ provided only junctions, with no quality scores. Sequenced by immunoSEQ multiplex PCR; TCRdb stores in-frame clones only, minus some. The V and J calls and clone size are taken from that table; D and trimming were inferred from the DNA. The sample consists of 650,000 to 800,000 clones, over 55% of them appearing once. Study donors comprised healthy, HIV-negative adults devoid of recent acute infection or vaccination. Germline loops: CDR1 SEHNR, CDR2 FQNEAQ (reference sequence). Trimming cost V 5 bases and J 3 bases, with 16 bases left between them. The CDR3 contains 16 residues.

Sequenced: memory CD4+ T cells sorted from blood. Subset: CD45RA-negative fraction. This TCR came from a woman aged 25 to 45 in good health. The J gene is TRBJ1-4, the V gene TRBV7-9; D is unclear. DNA for the CDR3: TGTGCCAGCAGCGTCCGTACAAGGCGATCTAATGAAAAACTGTTTTTT. Translation gives CASSVRTRRSNEKLFF.